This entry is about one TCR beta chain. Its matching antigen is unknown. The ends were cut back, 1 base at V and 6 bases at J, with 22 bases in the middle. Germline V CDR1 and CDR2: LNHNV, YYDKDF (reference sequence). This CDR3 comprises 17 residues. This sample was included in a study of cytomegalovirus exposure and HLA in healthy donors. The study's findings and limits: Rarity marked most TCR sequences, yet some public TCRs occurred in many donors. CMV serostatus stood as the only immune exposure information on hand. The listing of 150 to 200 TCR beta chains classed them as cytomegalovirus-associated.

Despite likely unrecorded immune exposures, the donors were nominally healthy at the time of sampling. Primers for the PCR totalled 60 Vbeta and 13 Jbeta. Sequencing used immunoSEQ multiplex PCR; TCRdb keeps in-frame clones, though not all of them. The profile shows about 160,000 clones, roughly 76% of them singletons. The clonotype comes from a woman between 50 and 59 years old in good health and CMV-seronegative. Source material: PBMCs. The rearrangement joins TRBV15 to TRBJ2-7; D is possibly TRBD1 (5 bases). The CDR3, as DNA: TGTGCCACCAGCAGAGCCCTACAGGTGGGTCATCGTAGCGAGCAGTACTTC. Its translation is CATSRALQVGHRSEQYF. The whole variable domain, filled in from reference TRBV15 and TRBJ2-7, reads DAMVIQNPRYQVTQFGKPVTLSCSQTLNHNVMYWYQQKSSQAPKLLFHYYDKDFNNEADTPDNFQSRRPNTSFCFLDIRSPGLGDTAMYLCATSRALQVGHRSEQYFGPGTRLTVT.